The next 20 T cell receptor beta chains were all read from a single sample in a study of blood T cells in healthy people across ages. Primed by a sample-barcoded 5' primer and a J-beta primer mix, a second PCR proceeded for about 6 to 12 cycles. TCRdb passed the 5' RACE reads through MiXCR, listing each CDR3 protein once. This sample has 1 million or so distinct CDR3 sequences, with roughly 24% found just once. These data also formed part of another study, on T cells of mothers and their children.

Specimen: blood. The source of these receptors is a girl aged 2-10 years in good health.

V usage is TRBV6-5 and J usage is TRBJ2-3, with unresolved D. CDR3 size: 11 residues. In germline, CDR1 is MNHEY, CDR2 SVGAGI. Trimming took 2 bases from V and 5 from J, leaving 2 bases between them. DNA of the CDR3: TGTGCCAGCAGTTACGTAGATACGCAGTATTTT. This translates into CASSYVDTQYF.

The chain is built from TRBV5-1 and TRBJ2-7; TRBD2 matches at 8 bases. The assigned J gene may be wrong: the sequence end matches TRBJ2-1 better. Germline CDR1 SGHRS, CDR2 YFSETQ. This CDR3 has 15 amino acids. CDR3: CASSLLGGGIYEQFF. The CDR3 bases are TGCGCCAGCAGCCTCCTCGGGGGGGGCATCTATGAGCAGTTCTTC.

There are a few counts of this clonotype. The chain combines TRBV4-1 with TRBJ1-4; D gene ambiguous. The V end was cut by 1 base, the J end by 5 bases, with 8 bases between. The CDR3 consists of 14 residues. The V gene's germline CDR1 is MGHRA and CDR2 YSYEKL. The CDR3 nucleotides read TGCGCCAGCAGCCAAGGTCCTCGGAATGAAAAACTGTTTTTT. Its protein product is CASSQGPRNEKLFF.

V is TRBV11-2 and J is TRBJ2-3; D is uncertain. Germline V lookup: CDR1 SGHAT, CDR2 FQNNGV. V gave up 5 bases and J gave up 6 bases, with 12 bases separating them. The CDR3 sequence is 13 residues long. The CDR3 region is CASSPDSSDTQYF. The DNA for the CDR3 is TGTGCCAGCAGCCCTGACTCCTCCGATACGCAGTATTTT.

This chain uses TRBV10-3 with TRBJ1-5; D is perhaps TRBD1 (5 bases). There are 15 residues in the CDR3. The V gene lost 0 bases and the J gene lost 3 bases, with 9 bases spanning the gap. Germline loops: CDR1 ENHRY, CDR2 SYGVKD. In DNA, the CDR3 is TGTGCCATCAGTGAGTCGATAGGGGTCAATCAGCCCCAGCATTTT. It codes for CAISESIGVNQPQHF.

The V gene is TRBV12-3 or TRBV12-4, the J gene TRBJ1-4; D is perhaps TRBD1 (6 bases). CDR3 length: 16 amino acids. V was cut by 5 bases and J by 8 bases, with 21 bases left in between. The CDR3 sequence: CASSPDSVAGVEKLFF. For the CDR3, the DNA is TGTGCCAGCAGTCCGGACAGTGTCGCCGGAGTAGAAAAACTGTTTTTT.

This clonotype was seen only a few times. This rearrangement joins TRBV12-3 or TRBV12-4 to TRBJ2-5, with D possibly matching TRBD2 (6 bases). TRBJ2-1 explains the end of the DNA better; the J call may be wrong. The CDR3 runs to 14 residues. CDR3 in amino acids: CASSFGGADNEQFF. The CDR3 bases are TGTGCCAGCAGTTTCGGGGGAGCCGACAATGAGCAGTTCTTC.

There are a few counts of this clonotype. This chain connects TRBV20-1 to TRBJ2-1, with 9 bases fitting TRBD2. V trimming: 3 bases; J trimming: 5 bases; junction bases outside the gene matches: 8. The length of the CDR3 is 15 residues. Germline V lookup: CDR1 DFQATT, CDR2 SNEGSKA (reference sequence). CDR3: CSARNLSGSHNEQFF. DNA of the CDR3: TGCAGTGCTAGGAACCTTAGCGGGAGCCACAATGAGCAGTTCTTC.

This clonotype was detected only a few times. The chain recombines TRBV6-2 or TRBV6-3 with TRBJ2-5, with a possible D match to TRBD1 (5 bases). The tail of the sequence fits TRBJ2-7 better, so the J call may be wrong. The germline gives CDR1 MNHEY, CDR2 SVGEGT. This CDR3 is built from 12 residues. The CDR3 coding sequence is TGTGCCACCTCGGACATCCCCTACGAGCAGTACTTC. Its translation: CATSDIPYEQYF.

This chain uses TRBV6-5 with TRBJ2-7; D not certain. Trimming took 3 bases from V and 1 from J, leaving 10 bases between them. This CDR3 has 14 amino acids. Germline V lookup: CDR1 MNHEY, CDR2 SVGAGI. The CDR3 DNA follows: TGTGCCAGCAGTTATACGGTAGAGTCCTACGAGCAGTACTTC. Its protein product is CASSYTVESYEQYF.

The sample holds a few counts of this clonotype. The J gene is TRBJ1-6, the V gene TRBV6-1; D is unclear. Germline V gene lookup returns CDR1 MNHNS and CDR2 SASEGT. The CDR3 has 16 amino acids. The V and J ends lost 1 base and 0 bases respectively, with 7 bases between them. The CDR3 DNA reads as TGTGCCAGCAGTGAAGATAAGAGCTCCTATAATTCACCCCTCCACTTT. Its protein is CASSEDKSSYNSPLHF.

This clonotype occurred a few times. The chain carries TRBV28 and TRBJ2-5; TRBD1 aligns across 8 bases. The germline V gene encodes CDR1 MDHEN and CDR2 SYDVKM. The ends lost 9 bases at V and 3 bases at J; junction bases unmatched: 6. There are 13 residues in the CDR3. The CDR3 loop is CASSGGPEETQYF. The CDR3 DNA sequence: TGTGCCAGTTCAGGGGGCCCCGAAGAGACCCAGTACTTC.

As concerns this clonotype: At one end the junction does not follow the germline gene, possibly because of a read error. This chain joins TRBV9 and TRBJ1-2; 9 nucleotides match TRBD1. Germline V CDR1 and CDR2: SGDLS, YYNGEE. This CDR3 is 13 amino acids long. The CDR3 nucleotides read TGCGCCAACAGCGAGACAGGGGGCTATGGCTACACCTTC. Translating it yields CANSETGGYGYTF.

This chain joins TRBV9 and TRBJ1-1; D gene uncertain. V lost 1 base, J lost 1 base, and 5 bases lay in between. The V gene's germline CDR1 is SGDLS and CDR2 YYNGEE. The CDR3 extends over 13 amino acids. The CDR3 loop reads CASSVQANTEAFF. DNA for the CDR3: TGTGCCAGCAGCGTACAAGCGAACACTGAAGCTTTCTTT.

V and J are TRBV20-1 and TRBJ1-4; no clear D gene. This CDR3 spans 10 amino acids. V was cut by 4 bases and J by 8 bases, with 5 bases left in between. The germline gives CDR1 DFQATT, CDR2 SNEGSKA (reference sequence). CDR3 bases: TGCAGTGCTAAAAAGGAAAAACTGTTTTTT. As protein: CSAKKEKLFF.

This clonotype was found a few times. V gene TRBV13 combines with J gene TRBJ1-2; TRBD1 matches 7 bases. V lost 5 bases and J lost 2; bases outside the gene matches: 11. Germline CDR1 reads PRHDT; CDR2 reads FYEKMQ (reference sequence). The CDR3 consists of 16 residues. CDR3 sequence reads: CASSQITGAKNYGYTF. In nucleotides, the CDR3 is TGTGCCAGCAGCCAGATCACAGGGGCAAAAAACTATGGCTACACCTTC.

This clonotype was found a few times. The rearrangement joins TRBV29-1 to TRBJ2-7; TRBD1 is a possible D gene (5 bases). The germline gives CDR1 SQVTM, CDR2 ANQGSEA. The CDR3 runs to 13 residues. V lost 4 bases, J lost 0 bases, and 10 bases lay in between. The CDR3 protein is CSVGKGISYEQYF. Here the CDR3 DNA reads TGCAGCGTTGGCAAGGGGATCTCCTACGAGCAGTACTTC.

This clonotype was observed at least ten times. The V call is TRBV7-9, the J call TRBJ1-1, with no clear D. Trimming removed 0 bases at V and 7 bases at J, with 18 bases between. CDR3 length: 16 amino acids. Germline V gene data show CDR1 as SEHNR and CDR2 as FQNEAQ (reference sequence). CDR3 DNA sequence: TGTGCCAGCAGCTTAGCACGGGTCAAGAACCCTCATGAAGCTTTCTTT. Protein product: CASSLARVKNPHEAFF. Combining the CDR3 with reference TRBV7-9 and TRBJ1-1 gives the whole variable domain DTGVSQNPRHKITKRGQNVTFRCDPISEHNRLYWYRQTLGQGPEFLTYFQNEAQLEKSRLLSDRFSAERPKGSFSTLEIQRTEQGDSAMYLCASSLARVKNPHEAFFGQGTRLTVV.

The chain carries TRBV5-6 and TRBJ2-5, with 9 nucleotides matching TRBD2. The CDR3 runs to 16 residues. V lost 8 bases to trimming and J lost 0 bases; unmatched junction nucleotides: 11. Per germline, CDR1 SGHDT and CDR2 YYEEEE. In DNA form, the CDR3 reads TGTGCCAGTGAGTGGCTAGCGGGGAACTACCAAGAGACCCAGTACTTC. Translation: CASEWLAGNYQETQYF.

The chain employs TRBV4-2 and TRBJ2-5, with 11 bases that match TRBD2. This CDR3 has 15 amino acids. CDR1 LGHNA and CDR2 YNFKEQ come from the germline V gene. V lost 5 bases, J lost 5 bases, and 7 bases stayed unmatched. This CDR3 reads CASSNLAGGGETQYF. CDR3 nucleotide sequence: TGTGCCAGCAGCAACCTAGCGGGGGGTGGGGAGACCCAGTACTTC.